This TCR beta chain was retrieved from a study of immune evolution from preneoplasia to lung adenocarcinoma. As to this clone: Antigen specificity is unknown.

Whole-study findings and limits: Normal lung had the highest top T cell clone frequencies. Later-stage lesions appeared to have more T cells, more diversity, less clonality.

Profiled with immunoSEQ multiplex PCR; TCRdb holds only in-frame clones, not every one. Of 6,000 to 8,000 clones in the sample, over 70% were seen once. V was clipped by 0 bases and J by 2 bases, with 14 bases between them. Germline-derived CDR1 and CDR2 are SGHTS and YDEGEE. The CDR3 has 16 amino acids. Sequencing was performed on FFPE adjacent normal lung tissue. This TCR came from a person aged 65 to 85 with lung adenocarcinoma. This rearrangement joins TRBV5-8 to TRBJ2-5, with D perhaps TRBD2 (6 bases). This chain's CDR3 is CASSLGGRGTQETQYF. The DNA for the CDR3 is TGTGCCAGCAGCTTGGGAGGGCGGGGTACTCAAGAGACCCAGTACTTC. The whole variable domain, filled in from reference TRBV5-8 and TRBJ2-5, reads EAGVTQSPTHLIKTRGQQATLRCSPISGHTSVYWYQQALGLGLQFLLWYDEGEERNRGNFPPRFSGRQFPNYSSELNVNALELEDSALYLCASSLGGRGTQETQYFGPGTRLLVL.